One T cell receptor beta chain is described in this entry. This sample is drawn from a study of blood T cell repertoires in COVID-19. Whole-study context: Collection of acute and convalescent COVID-19 samples took place in the United States, Italy and Spain.

As processed by the authors: It was from reference gene primer amplification that nucleated cell counts were estimated. Profiling relied on immunoSEQ multiplex PCR, and the TCRdb table lists in-frame clones only, not all of them. V, J and clone size were drawn from that table, and D and trimming were deduced from the DNA. Seen here are about 59,000 clones, 75% to 95% observed once, and the top ten hold 15% to 20%. Losses at the gene ends were 5 bases for V and 0 bases for J; bases not matched to a gene: 7. The CDR3 consists of 15 residues. Germline V gene sequence: CDR1 SGHTA, CDR2 FQGNSA. The chain uses TRBV7-2 and TRBJ2-7, with 7 bases identical to TRBD2. Specimen: peripheral blood. The TCR sequence derives from an older man with acute or convalescent COVID-19. The CDR3 DNA reads as TGTGCCAGCAGCGAATCACGGGAGGCCTCCTACGAGCAGTACTTC. Its translation: CASSESREASYEQYF.